The TCR beta chain described here comes from a study of T cell repertoires in cytomegalovirus infection (dated by TCRdb to between 2018 and 2020). With respect to the entire study: Donor HLA type was relevant to the analysis, because carriage of CMV infection together with the matching HLA type was indicated by public TCR beta signatures. On the study overall, not on this receptor specifically: Carriers of CMV infection plus the relevant HLA type were discriminated by the cumulative frequency of public TCR beta family members in the study cohort and in an independent roughly 340-donor cohort. The ex vivo response was dominated by HLA-C-restricted CMV-specific TCR beta clonotypes, which also provided the single most frequent clonotype in two of eight donors.

This clonotype occurred many times. Its antigen has not been determined. An end of the junction does not agree with germline; a read error may underlie this. The cysteine opens and the phenylalanine closes a CDR3 of 15 amino acids. This entry keeps only the CDR3 DNA: 45 bases, framed from base 1. Looking up the germline V gene yields CDR1 SGHTA and CDR2 FQGTGA. Sequencing instrument: Illumina HiSeq 1500. TCRdb trimmed the raw reads at Q25, called clones with MiXCR and kept productive beta chains. Every CDR3 protein is listed once, alongside the most common genes and DNA of its rows. The sample includes approximately 320,000 distinct CDR3 sequences, with over 7.5% observed a single time. 4.3% of the sample is taken by the ten largest.

The sequenced sample consisted of PBMCs. The chain uses TRBV7-3 and TRBJ2-5, with TRBD2 matching 11 junction bases. The TCR comes from a human donor in good health (CMV status not recorded). Some clones in this sample may be carry-over from other donors' samples. The DNA sequence is TGTGCCAGCAGCGAAGGACTAGCGGGCCAAGGGACCCAGTACTTC. Its coded protein is CASSEGLAGQGTQYF.